One TCR beta chain is described in this entry. Its cognate antigen is unknown. There are 15 residues in the CDR3. V lost 3 bases and J lost 2; bases outside the gene matches: 5. From germline, CDR1 is SGHVS and CDR2 FNYEAQ. The data are from a study of graft-versus-host responses after intestinal transplantation. Study-wide points: Detection of GvH clones occurred in recipient marrow, and some had their first appearance in ileum or blood.

Assay used: immunoSEQ multiplex PCR; TCRdb lists only in-frame clones, some missing. The sample lists some 77,000 clones; 92% were seen once. This rearrangement joins TRBV7-6 to TRBJ2-7; 9 bases align to TRBD2. The origin of this receptor is a human patient who received an intestinal transplant, so some T cells may come from the graft donor. Sequenced here: PBMCs, sampled 98 days after intestinal transplantation. The CDR3 region is CASSFSGGLTYEQYF. The CDR3 DNA follows: TGTGCCAGCAGCTTTAGCGGGGGCCTTACCTACGAGCAGTACTTC.